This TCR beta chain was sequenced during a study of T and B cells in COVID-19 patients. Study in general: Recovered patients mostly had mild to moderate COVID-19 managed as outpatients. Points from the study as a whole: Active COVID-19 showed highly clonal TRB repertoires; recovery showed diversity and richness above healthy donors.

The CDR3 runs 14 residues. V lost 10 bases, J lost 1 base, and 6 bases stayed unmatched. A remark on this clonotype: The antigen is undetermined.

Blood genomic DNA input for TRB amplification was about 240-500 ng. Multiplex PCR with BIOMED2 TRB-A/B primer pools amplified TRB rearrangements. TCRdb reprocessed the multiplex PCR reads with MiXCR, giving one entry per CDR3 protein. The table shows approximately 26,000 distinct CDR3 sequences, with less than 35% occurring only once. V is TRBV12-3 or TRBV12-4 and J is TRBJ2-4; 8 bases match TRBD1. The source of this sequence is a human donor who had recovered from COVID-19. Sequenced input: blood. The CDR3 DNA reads TGTGCCACTATGGACAGGGTCGCCAAAAACATTCAGTACTTC. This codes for CATMDRVAKNIQYF.